This TCR beta chain was recorded in a study of spatial heterogeneity in lung cancer. Study overall: In raw reads, more than 8.5 appearances on average were recorded for each unique TCR and UMI combination.

Time point indicated: sample taken at primary tumor resection. Whole RNA came from tumor, nontumor lung or frozen PBMC and was sequenced without being sorted. The CDR3 has 14 residues. CDR1 is MNHEY and CDR2 is SMNVEV in the germline V gene (reference sequence). Trimming cost V 2 bases and J 5 bases, with 13 bases left between them. From the 5' RACE reads, TCRdb called clonotypes with MiXCR, one entry per CDR3 protein. The sample gives 20,000 to 25,000 distinct CDR3 sequences, approximately 6.2% of which show up once; approximately 30% is in the top ten. This clonotype was detected ten times or more. The genes are TRBV27 and TRBJ2-7; D might be TRBD1 (7 bases). The TCR originated in a male donor with early-stage non-small cell lung cancer. Specimen: PBMCs, collected at surgery. The CDR3 bases are TGTGCCAGCAGTTTAGAGGGCAGGGGGGACGAGCAGTACTTC. Translated, it gives CASSLEGRGDEQYF.